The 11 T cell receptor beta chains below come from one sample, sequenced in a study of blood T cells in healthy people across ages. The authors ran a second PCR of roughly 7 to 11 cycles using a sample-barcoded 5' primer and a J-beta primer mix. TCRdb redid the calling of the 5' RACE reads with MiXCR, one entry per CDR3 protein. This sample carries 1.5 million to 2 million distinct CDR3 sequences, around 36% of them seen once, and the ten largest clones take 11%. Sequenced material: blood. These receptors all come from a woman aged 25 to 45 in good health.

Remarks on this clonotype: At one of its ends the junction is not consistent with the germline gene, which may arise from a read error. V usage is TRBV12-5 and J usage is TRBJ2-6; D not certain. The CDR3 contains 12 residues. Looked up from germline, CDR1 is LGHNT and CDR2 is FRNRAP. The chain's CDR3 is CDSGLGANVLTF. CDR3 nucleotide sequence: TGTGATAGTGGTTTAGGAGCCAACGTCCTGACTTTC.

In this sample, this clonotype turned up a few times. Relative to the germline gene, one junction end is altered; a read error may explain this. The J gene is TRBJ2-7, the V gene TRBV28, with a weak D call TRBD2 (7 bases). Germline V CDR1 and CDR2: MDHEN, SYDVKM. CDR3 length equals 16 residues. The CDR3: CATSHTRERGALEQYF. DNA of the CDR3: TGTGCCACCAGTCACACGCGAGAACGGGGGGCGCTCGAGCAGTACTTC.

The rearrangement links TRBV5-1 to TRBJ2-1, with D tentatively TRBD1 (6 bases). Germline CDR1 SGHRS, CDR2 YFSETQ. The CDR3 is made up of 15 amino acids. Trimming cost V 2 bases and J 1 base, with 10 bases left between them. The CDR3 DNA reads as TGCGCCAGCAGCTTTCCGGACAGTTCCTACAATGAGCAGTTCTTC. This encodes CASSFPDSSYNEQFF.

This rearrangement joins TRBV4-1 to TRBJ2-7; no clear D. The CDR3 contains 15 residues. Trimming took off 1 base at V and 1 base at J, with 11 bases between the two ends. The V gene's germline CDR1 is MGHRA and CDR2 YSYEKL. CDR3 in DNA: TGCGCCAGCAGCCAAGGGTCCTTCACATCCTACGAGCAGTACTTC. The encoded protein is CASSQGSFTSYEQYF.

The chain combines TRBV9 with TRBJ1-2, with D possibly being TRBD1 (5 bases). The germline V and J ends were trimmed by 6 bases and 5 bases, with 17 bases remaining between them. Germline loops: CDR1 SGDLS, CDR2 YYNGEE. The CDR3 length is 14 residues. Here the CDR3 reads CASTRGARSYGYTF. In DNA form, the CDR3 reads TGTGCCAGCACGAGGGGAGCTAGGTCTTATGGCTACACCTTC. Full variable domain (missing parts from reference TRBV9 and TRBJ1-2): DSGVTQTPKHLITATGQRVTLRCSPRSGDLSVYWYQQSLDQGLQFLIQYYNGEERAKGNILERFSAQQFPDLHSELNLSSLELGDSALYFCASTRGARSYGYTFGSGTRLTVV.

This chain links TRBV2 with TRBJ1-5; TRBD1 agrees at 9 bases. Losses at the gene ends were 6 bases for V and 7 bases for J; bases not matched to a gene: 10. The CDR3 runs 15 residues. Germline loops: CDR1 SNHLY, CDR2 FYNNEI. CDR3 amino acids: CASREQGAHGQPQHF. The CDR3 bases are TGTGCCAGCAGAGAACAGGGGGCCCATGGCCAGCCCCAGCATTTT.

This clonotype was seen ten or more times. The CDR3 region has the DNA TGCGCCAGCAGCCAAGGGCCCCGTTACGAGCAGTACTTC. It is translated as CASSQGPRYEQYF. This chain uses TRBV4-1 with TRBJ2-7; D remains unclear. V shed 1 base and J shed 4 bases, with 8 bases lying between them. CDR1 is MGHRA, CDR2 YSYEKL, per germline. The CDR3 is 13 residues long.

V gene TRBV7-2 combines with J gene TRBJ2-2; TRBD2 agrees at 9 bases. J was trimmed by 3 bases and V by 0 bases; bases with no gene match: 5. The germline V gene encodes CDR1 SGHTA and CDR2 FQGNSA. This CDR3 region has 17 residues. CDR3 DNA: TGTGCCAGCAGCTTAGCTAGCGGGAGTTCTTACACCGGGGAGCTGTTTTTT. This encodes CASSLASGSSYTGELFF.

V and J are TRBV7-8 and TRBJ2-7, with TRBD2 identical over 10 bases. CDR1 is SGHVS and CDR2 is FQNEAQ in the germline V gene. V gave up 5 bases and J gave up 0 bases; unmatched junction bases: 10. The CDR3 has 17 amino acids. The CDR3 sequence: CASSPPNSGRNSYEQYF. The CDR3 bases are TGTGCCAGCAGCCCACCTAATAGCGGGAGGAACTCCTACGAGCAGTACTTC.

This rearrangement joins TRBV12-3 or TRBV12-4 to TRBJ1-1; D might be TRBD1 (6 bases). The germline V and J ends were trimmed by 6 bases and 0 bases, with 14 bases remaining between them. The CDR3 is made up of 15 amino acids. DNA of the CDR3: TGTGCCAGCAGCCGTCACGGGACAATGAACACTGAAGCTTTCTTT. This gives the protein CASSRHGTMNTEAFF.

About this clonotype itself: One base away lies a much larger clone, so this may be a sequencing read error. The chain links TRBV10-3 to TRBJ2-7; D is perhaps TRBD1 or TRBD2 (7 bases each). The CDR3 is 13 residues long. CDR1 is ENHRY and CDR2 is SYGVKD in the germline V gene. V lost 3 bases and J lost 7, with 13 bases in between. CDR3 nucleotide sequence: TGTGCCATCAGTGAATACAGGGGAGGGGAGCAGTACTTC. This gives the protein CAISEYRGGEQYF.